Presented here are 24 T cell receptor beta chains from one specimen sequenced in a study of blood T cell repertoires in COVID-19. Here immunoSEQ multiplex PCR was the method, and the copy in TCRdb shows in-frame clones only, minus some. This repertoire shows some 81,000 clones, nearly 95% found once; its top ten account for around 4%. The sample taken for sequencing was peripheral blood. These receptor sequences come from a human donor with active COVID-19. The donor label of this sample is uncertain.

This chain links TRBV9 with TRBJ2-2, with D possibly TRBD1 on 6 matching bases. CDR1 and CDR2 (germline): SGDLS, YYNGEE. This CDR3 is built from 15 residues. The V end lost 0 bases, the J end lost 4 bases, and 10 bases lay between the germline ends. The CDR3 coding sequence is TGTGCCAGCAGCGTAGCAGGGGTGTTCACCGGGGAGCTGTTTTTT. It codes for CASSVAGVFTGELFF.

The rearrangement links TRBV19 to TRBJ1-1, with unresolved D. V was pared by 3 bases and J by 1 base, with 15 bases between. The germline V gene encodes CDR1 LNHDA and CDR2 SQIVND (reference sequence). This CDR3 has 16 residues. The CDR3 DNA reads as TGTGCCAGTAGTATCCTCTCGGTTAACGGGAACACTGAAGCTTTCTTT. It translates to CASSILSVNGNTEAFF.

The V call is TRBV4-1, the J call TRBJ2-6; 11 nucleotides align to TRBD2. Germline lookup yields CDR1 MGHRA and CDR2 YSYEKL. Unmatched junction bases numbered 12, after V lost 4 bases and J lost 1 base. This CDR3 has 20 amino acids. The DNA of the CDR3 is TGCGCCAGCAGCCCTCTTCAGCTAGCGGGAGGCCCATCTGGGGCCAACGTCCTGACTTTC. It codes for CASSPLQLAGGPSGANVLTF.

The gene calls are TRBV7-2 and TRBJ2-1; D may be TRBD1 (5 bases). The CDR3 consists of 13 residues. Between the trimmed V and J ends, which lost 4 bases and 8 bases, there was a span of 12 bases. Germline-derived CDR1 and CDR2 are SGHTA and FQGNSA. CDR3 sequence: CASSSRIRDEQFF. The CDR3 DNA reads TGTGCCAGCAGCTCTCGAATCAGGGATGAGCAGTTCTTC.

This chain links TRBV6-4 with TRBJ1-2, with D uncertain. Trimming cost V 3 bases and J 14 bases, with 7 bases left between them. The germline gives CDR1 MRHNA, CDR2 SNTAGT. CDR3 length equals 9 residues. The CDR3 nucleotides are TGTGCCAGCAGTGAGGAGGGAACCTTC. It codes for CASSEEGTF.

The chain couples TRBV11-3 to TRBJ2-2; D gene uncertain. Deletions cut 4 bases from V and 3 bases from J, with 3 bases between. The V gene's germline CDR1 is SGHNT and CDR2 YENEEA. The CDR3 runs to 12 residues. The CDR3 nucleotides read TGTGCCAGCAGCTCGTACACCGGGGAGCTGTTTTTT. Its protein is CASSSYTGELFF.

The chain combines TRBV19 with TRBJ2-7, with D possibly TRBD2 on 6 matching bases. This CDR3 has 17 residues. The V gene's germline CDR1 is LNHDA and CDR2 SQIVND (reference sequence). V lost 5 bases, J lost 3 bases, and 23 bases lay in between. The CDR3 is CASSQNLARRAIYEQYF. The CDR3 region has the DNA TGTGCCAGTAGTCAAAACCTAGCGAGACGGGCGATCTACGAGCAGTACTTC. The entire variable domain, with the rest obtained from reference TRBV19 and TRBJ2-7, is as follows: DGGITQSPKYLFRKEGQNVTLSCEQNLNHDAMYWYRQDPGQGLRLIYYSQIVNDFQKGDIAEGYSVSREKKESFPLTVTSAQKNPTAFYLCASSQNLARRAIYEQYFGPGTRLTVT.

The V gene is TRBV5-6, the J gene TRBJ2-1; TRBD2 matches 8 bases. Trimming cost V 7 bases and J 4 bases; bases outside gene matches: 7. CDR1 and CDR2 from the germline V gene are SGHDT and YYEEEE. This CDR3 comprises 14 residues. In nucleotides, the CDR3 is TGTGCCAGCGGCCGACTAGCGTCATACAATGAGCAGTTCTTC. Protein sequence: CASGRLASYNEQFF.

V usage is TRBV10-3 and J usage is TRBJ1-1; no clear D gene. Trimming left V 5 bases short and J 3 bases short, with 13 bases between. The CDR3 extends over 14 amino acids. Germline loops: CDR1 ENHRY, CDR2 SYGVKD. The CDR3 DNA reads TGTGCCATCAGTCCTTACGACAAATACACTGAAGCTTTCTTT. It yields the protein CAISPYDKYTEAFF.

The rearrangement joins TRBV5-1 to TRBJ1-2; TRBD1 is a possible D gene (6 bases). CDR3 size: 14 residues. V was clipped by 5 bases and J by 4 bases, with 15 bases between them. Germline CDR1 and CDR2: SGHRS and YFSETQ. The CDR3 region is CASSSDRFLYGYTF. The CDR3 coding sequence is TGCGCCAGCAGTTCTGACAGGTTTCTCTATGGCTACACCTTC.

J is TRBJ2-5 and V is TRBV5-1, with 7 bases fitting TRBD2. V trimming: 9 bases; J trimming: 4 bases; junction bases outside the gene matches: 9. Germline CDR1 reads SGHRS; CDR2 reads YFSETQ. The CDR3 has 13 residues. The CDR3: CATRSGGSETQYF. The CDR3 region has the DNA TGCGCCACCAGGTCGGGGGGATCAGAGACCCAGTACTTC.

The gene calls are TRBV5-1 and TRBJ1-4; 7 nucleotides line up with TRBD1. This CDR3 comprises 14 residues. J was trimmed by 2 bases and V by 3 bases; bases with no gene match: 1. Looked up from germline, CDR1 is SGHRS and CDR2 is YFSETQ. The CDR3, as DNA: TGCGCCAGCAGCTCGACAGGGACTAATGAAAAACTGTTTTTT. It translates to CASSSTGTNEKLFF.

The J gene is TRBJ1-6, the V gene TRBV5-1; 7 positions agree with TRBD1. V shed 3 bases, J shed 0 bases, and the junction held 15 bases outside the gene matches. The CDR3 is made up of 20 amino acids. Germline V gene sequence: CDR1 SGHRS, CDR2 YFSETQ. Written as DNA, the CDR3 is TGCGCCAGCAGCTCACCGGGACAGAGTACTGACAGCTCCTATAATTCACCCCTCCACTTT. This gives the protein CASSSPGQSTDSSYNSPLHF.

CDR3 bases: TGTGCCAGCAGCTTAGGACGGCCTAGGAGCAATGAGCAGTTCTTC. It specifies CASSLGRPRSNEQFF. The rearrangement links TRBV7-2 to TRBJ2-1; no clear D. The CDR3 covers 15 residues. V lost 1 base and J lost 6, with 13 bases in between. CDR1 and CDR2 (germline): SGHTA, FQGNSA.

The genes are TRBV28 and TRBJ2-7; 11 bases match TRBD2. Germline V lookup: CDR1 MDHEN, CDR2 SYDVKM. This CDR3 is built from 14 residues. V dropped 6 bases and J dropped 4; count of bases not matched to a gene: 5. The CDR3 bases are TGTGCCAGCAGGGGGACTAGCGGTGAATACGAGCAGTACTTC. Its protein is CASRGTSGEYEQYF.

This chain uses TRBV2 with TRBJ2-2, with D possibly TRBD2 on 5 matching bases. CDR1 is SNHLY and CDR2 is FYNNEI in the germline V gene. Deletions cut 4 bases from V and 5 bases from J, with 14 bases between. This CDR3 contains 15 residues. CDR3 sequence reads: CASSVGGRGTGELFF. The CDR3 DNA follows: TGTGCCAGCAGTGTCGGTGGGAGAGGAACCGGGGAGCTGTTTTTT.

V and J are TRBV28 and TRBJ2-7, with TRBD1 matching over 7 bases. Trimming removed 3 bases from V and 3 bases from J; junction bases left unmatched: 5. In germline, CDR1 is MDHEN, CDR2 SYDVKM. CDR3 length equals 14 residues. CDR3 in DNA: TGTGCCAGCAGTTTCCCGGGACAGTACTACGAGCAGTACTTC. Its protein is CASSFPGQYYEQYF.

The chain couples TRBV6-2 or TRBV6-3 to TRBJ2-7, with 7 positions matching TRBD2. Germline CDR1 reads MNHEY; CDR2 reads SVGEGT. V lost 5 bases and J lost 1; bases outside the gene matches: 8. The CDR3 has 15 amino acids. This CDR3 is CASSHRGDGSYEQYF. The CDR3 nucleotides are TGTGCCAGCAGTCACCGGGGGGACGGGTCCTACGAGCAGTACTTC.

CDR3 sequence (DNA): TGTGCCAGCAGCTTTGGAGGGCCTAACGAGCAGTACTTC. The encoded protein is CASSFGGPNEQYF. This chain connects TRBV11-2 to TRBJ2-7, with D maybe TRBD2 (6 bases). CDR3 size: 13 residues. V was clipped by 3 bases and J by 5 bases, with 11 bases between them. CDR1 and CDR2 (germline): SGHAT, FQNNGV.

The chain carries TRBV13 and TRBJ2-5, with D possibly being TRBD1 (5 bases). CDR3 length equals 13 residues. The V end was cut by 2 bases, the J end by 1 base, with 5 bases between. Germline CDR1 reads PRHDT; CDR2 reads FYEKMQ (reference sequence). The CDR3 is CASSLRGQETQYF. The CDR3 bases are TGTGCCAGCAGCTTAAGGGGCCAAGAGACCCAGTACTTC.

The genes are TRBV19 and TRBJ2-3, with a tentative D call TRBD2 (5 bases). This CDR3 comprises 14 residues. V gave up 7 bases and J gave up 0 bases, with 11 bases separating them. Per germline, CDR1 LNHDA and CDR2 SQIVND (reference sequence). This CDR3 reads CASTGRLSTDTQYF. CDR3 in DNA: TGTGCCAGTACGGGGAGACTAAGCACAGATACGCAGTATTTT.

This chain uses TRBV2 with TRBJ2-3, with a weak D call TRBD1 (5 bases). CDR1 and CDR2 from the germline V gene are SNHLY and FYNNEI. This CDR3 is 12 amino acids long. Trimming pared 5 bases from V and 6 bases from J, leaving 9 bases between. The CDR3 loop is CASSTGTDTQYF. The DNA for the CDR3 is TGTGCCAGCAGTACAGGAACGGATACGCAGTATTTT.

The chain recombines TRBV18 with TRBJ2-5; the D gene is possibly TRBD2 (5 bases). The germline V gene encodes CDR1 KGHSH and CDR2 LQKENI. Trimming left V 3 bases short and J 4 bases short, with 15 bases between. CDR3 length: 15 residues. CDR3 region: CASSPWAGIAETQYF. CDR3 nucleotides: TGTGCCAGCTCACCCTGGGCCGGGATTGCAGAGACCCAGTACTTC.

The chain uses TRBV10-3 and TRBJ2-3, with D tentatively TRBD2 (6 bases). Germline V CDR1 and CDR2: ENHRY, SYGVKD. Trimming removed 2 bases at V and 5 bases at J, with 14 bases between. The CDR3 spans 15 residues. CDR3 DNA sequence: TGTGCCATCAGTGAGAAGGGAGGAGTTGGAGATACGCAGTATTTT. Protein product: CAISEKGGVGDTQYF.